These 13 T cell receptor beta chains originate from one sample sequenced in a study of T cells in Graves' hyperthyroidism and ophthalmopathy. Amplified TCR beta CDR3 regions derived from RNA transcripts. An initial round of RT-PCR targeting the TCR CDR3 relied on the HTBI primer set. MiXCR was run by TCRdb on the multiplex PCR reads, yielding one entry per CDR3 protein. Altogether about 640,000 distinct CDR3 sequences are present, around 21% being singletons, with the ten largest covering approximately 30%. The sample consisted of blood. The source is a man aged 25 to 45 with Graves' ophthalmopathy.

J is TRBJ2-7 and V is TRBV3-1; 7 positions agree with TRBD2. The CDR3 sequence is 15 residues long. Germline CDR1 is LGHDT and CDR2 is YNNKEL (reference sequence). Germline trimming cut 1 base from V and 2 bases from J; bases unmatched to any gene: 5. The CDR3 reads CASSQAPSGAYEQYF. As DNA, the CDR3 is TGTGCCAGCAGCCAAGCGCCGAGCGGGGCCTACGAGCAGTACTTC.

The V gene is TRBV20-1, the J gene TRBJ1-2, with D unclear. The CDR3 contains 10 residues. Looked up from germline, CDR1 is DFQATT and CDR2 is SNEGSKA (reference sequence). Trimming took off 6 bases at V and 10 bases at J, with 12 bases between the two ends. This chain's CDR3 is CSATAAPYTF. In DNA, the CDR3 is TGCAGTGCCACGGCCGCACCCTACACCTTC.

The rearrangement joins TRBV28 to TRBJ2-7; 13 bases map to TRBD2. The germline gives CDR1 MDHEN, CDR2 SYDVKM. This CDR3 is built from 15 residues. V trimming: 6 bases; J trimming: 6 bases; junction bases outside the gene matches: 8. The CDR3, as DNA: TGTGCCAGCAGGCGGCGGACTAGCGGGAGTTTCGAGCAGTACTTC. As protein: CASRRRTSGSFEQYF.

Only a few counts were recorded for this clonotype. The chain links TRBV27 to TRBJ2-1, with D maybe TRBD2 (6 bases). Trimming removed 0 bases at V and 2 bases at J, with 17 bases between. This CDR3 comprises 18 residues. Germline CDR1 and CDR2: MNHEY and SMNVEV (reference sequence). The CDR3 loop reads CASSLSGRLGVPYNEQFF. The CDR3 nucleotides read TGTGCCAGCAGTTTATCGGGGAGGTTAGGGGTACCCTACAATGAGCAGTTCTTC.

This clonotype was seen many times. The V call is TRBV7-8, the J call TRBJ1-5; D not certain. CDR3 size: 15 residues. The V end was cut by 1 base, the J end by 0 bases, with 7 bases between. Germline-derived CDR1 and CDR2 are SGHVS and FQNEAQ. CDR3 sequence (DNA): TGTGCCAGCAGCTTAGGGACGTATAGCAATCAGCCCCAGCATTTT. This encodes CASSLGTYSNQPQHF.

This clonotype came up many times. J is TRBJ2-1 and V is TRBV20-1, with 9 bases lining up with TRBD1. Germline V lookup: CDR1 DFQATT, CDR2 SNEGSKA (reference sequence). This CDR3 comprises 13 residues. CDR3 sequence reads: CSRTGVTYNEQFF. The CDR3 nucleotides read TGCAGCCGGACAGGGGTAACCTACAATGAGCAGTTCTTC.

V and J are TRBV20-1 and TRBJ2-2; TRBD2 aligns across 7 bases. The trim removed 3 bases at V and 8 bases at J, leaving 6 bases unmatched. There are 13 residues in the CDR3. Germline-derived CDR1 and CDR2 are DFQATT and SNEGSKA (reference sequence). CDR3 DNA: TGCAGTGCTAGGACTAGCCCCTCGGGGGAGCTGTTTTTT. Its translation is CSARTSPSGELFF.

This clonotype was detected only once. A clone one base away is much larger, so this may be a read error. This sequence joins TRBV30 and TRBJ2-7, with 7 bases lining up with TRBD1. The DNA end lines up better with TRBJ2-1; the J call may be wrong. This CDR3 region has 13 residues. Germline V gene sequence: CDR1 GTSNPN, CDR2 SVGIG (reference sequence). The CDR3 DNA reads TGTGCCTGGAGTGGAGGGGGCTCCTACGAGCAGTTCTTC. Translating it yields CAWSGGGSYEQFF.

This clonotype was observed a handful of times. The chain is built from TRBV30 and TRBJ1-5; 9 bases map to TRBD1. Germline V lookup: CDR1 GTSNPN, CDR2 SVGIG (reference sequence). The CDR3 contains 16 residues. J lost 6 bases, V lost 1 base, and 10 bases had no gene match. CDR3 DNA sequence: TGTGCCTGGAGTGCTCGGGCAACAGGGGGCGGTCAGCCCCAGCATTTT. It encodes CAWSARATGGGQPQHF. The variable domain in full, with the rest retrieved from reference TRBV30 and TRBJ1-5, is SQTIHQWPATLVQPVGSPLSLECTVEGTSNPNLYWYRQAAGRGLQLLFYSVGIGQISSEVPQNLSASRPQDRQFILSSKKLLLSDSGFYLCAWSARATGGGQPQHFGDGTRLSIL.

The chain uses TRBV6-5 and TRBJ2-2; TRBD1 is a possible D gene (5 bases). Germline lookup yields CDR1 MNHEY and CDR2 SVGAGI. V lost 6 bases and J lost 4, with 15 bases in between. CDR3 length: 15 amino acids. The CDR3 region is CASRLDRMGTGELFF. In nucleotides, the CDR3 is TGTGCCAGCAGACTCGACAGAATGGGCACCGGGGAGCTGTTTTTT.

The chain links TRBV6-1 to TRBJ1-1; possible D gene TRBD1, 5 bases. The CDR3 length is 16 residues. Germline CDR1 and CDR2: MNHNS and SASEGT. V gave up 3 bases and J gave up 1 base, with 15 bases separating them. The CDR3 coding sequence is TGTGCCAGCAGTGACAGCCAGGGAGGGGAGAACACTGAAGCTTTCTTT. As protein: CASSDSQGGENTEAFF.

The chain links TRBV12-5 to TRBJ2-3, with TRBD1 as a possible D gene (6 bases). Trimming removed 6 bases at V and 2 bases at J, with 9 bases between. The CDR3 loop spans 13 amino acids. The germline gives CDR1 LGHNT, CDR2 FRNRAP. The CDR3 loop is CASGQGNTDTQYF. CDR3 DNA sequence: TGTGCTAGTGGGCAGGGGAACACAGATACGCAGTATTTT.

This clonotype was found many times. The V gene is TRBV30, the J gene TRBJ1-1; 7 bases align to TRBD1. The V gene's germline CDR1 is GTSNPN and CDR2 SVGIG (reference sequence). V shed 3 bases and J 2 bases; nucleotides not matched to a gene: 6. The CDR3 has 14 amino acids. The CDR3 here is CAWRRGQLNTEAFF. The CDR3 DNA follows: TGTGCCTGGAGAAGGGGACAGCTAAACACTGAAGCTTTCTTT.